The T cell receptor beta chain described here comes from a study of T cell responses to AZD1222 COVID-19 vaccine. Worth noting for this clone: The antigen remains undetermined.

V lost 4 bases to trimming and J lost 6 bases, with 12 bases between them. From germline, CDR1 is LGHDT and CDR2 YNNKEL (reference sequence). This CDR3 region has 13 residues. The assay was immunoSEQ multiplex PCR, and TCRdb's table has in-frame clones only and misses some. Here the sample spans about 160,000 clones, approximately 93% being singletons. Study-wide results and caveats: Unmutated variant regions are reportedly the target of nearly half of TCRs that are spike-specific. Donors were largely white British and mainly female; clonal diversity was possibly underestimated. The breadth and depth of Spike-specific TCRs increased once two AZD1222 doses had been given.

Source: peripheral blood, taken on day 0 of AZD1222 vaccination. This chain joins TRBV3-1 (or the pseudogene TRBV3-2) and TRBJ1-2, with a tentative D call TRBD1 (6 bases). The sequence derives from an adult in good health. CDR3 sequence reads: CASSPAGADGYTF. The CDR3 DNA follows: TGTGCCAGCAGCCCGGCGGGGGCGGATGGCTACACCTTC.